The sequence of this T cell receptor (beta chain) was determined in a study of T cells expressing NK-cell markers. From the 5' RACE reads, TCRdb lists one entry per CDR3 protein and no DNA. Recorded here are 150,000 or so distinct CDR3 sequences; the top ten clones represent approximately 18%. The CDR3 spans 14 residues. Germline V gene data show CDR1 as MNHEY and CDR2 as SVGEGT. The sample consisted of blood T cells: a sorted CD56 or NKG2C T cell subset, CD4+ or CD8+ T cells, or bulk PBMC T cells (not recorded which). The chain has TRBV6-2 or TRBV6-3 and TRBJ2-1; checking the TCRdb D call of TRBD1 is not possible without DNA. The TCR originated in a woman between 18 and 70 years old in good health. The CDR3 sequence: CASSLRTGQHEQFF.